A selection of T cell receptor beta chains follows, all from one sample in a study of shared clonotypes between healthy human individuals. Libraries were prepared by immunoSEQ multiplex PCR; TCRdb keeps only in-frame clonotypes and omits some of them. This sample yields about 1.1 million clones, of which roughly 80% are seen a single time; roughly 0.82% belongs to the top ten. Material for sequencing was memory CD4+ T cells from PBMCs. Receptors were obtained from a man in his late teens or twenties in good health. Some clones in this sample may be carry-over from other donors' samples. CDR3s include the opening cysteine and the closing phenylalanine or tryptophan. Fields, in order: clone size, J gene, V gene, D gene, CDR3 DNA, CDR3 protein. D genes are given only for firm matches. Rows may omit the clone size; those that give it use once, few, many or a size class.

>NA|TRBJ2-5|TRBV28|TRBD2
TGTGCCAGCAGTTTAACTAGGGCGGGAGAAGAGACCCAGTACTTC
CASSLTRAGEETQYF
>NA|TRBJ2-2|TRBV7-2|NA
TGTGCCAGCAGCCGAGGAGGGTCCAGCACCGGGGAGCTGTTTTTT
CASSRGGSSTGELFF
>NA|TRBJ1-2|TRBV2|NA
TGTGCCAGCAGTGGATCCCCTCCAGGGGTATATGGCTACACCTTC
CASSGSPPGVYGYTF
>NA|TRBJ2-3|TRBV30|TRBD2
TGTGCCTGGAGCCTTGGGACTAGCGGAGCCGGGGATACGCAGTATTTT
CAWSLGTSGAGDTQYF
>NA|TRBJ1-2|TRBV5-4|TRBD1
TGTGCCAGCAGCTCACAGGGGGCGCAAATCTATGGCTACACCTTC
CASSSQGAQIYGYTF
>NA|TRBJ2-5|TRBV7-2|TRBD2
TGTGCCAGCGGTACTAGCGGGAGACCGGAGACCCAGTACTTC
CASGTSGRPETQYF
>NA|TRBJ2-7|TRBV28|NA
TGTGCCAGCAGTTTAGGCGAGAACTACGAGCAGTACTTC
CASSLGENYEQYF
>NA|TRBJ2-1|TRBV2|NA
TGTGCCAGCAATAGACAGACCTACAATGAGCAGTTCTTC
CASNRQTYNEQFF
>few|TRBJ2-3|TRBV5-1|TRBD1
TGCGCCAGCAGGACAGGGGGCACGGCCACAGATACGCAGTATTTT
CASRTGGTATDTQYF
>many|TRBJ1-1|TRBV29-1|NA
TGCAGCGTTGCCCAGGGGACAAACACTGAAGCTTTCTTT
CSVAQGTNTEAFF
>NA|TRBJ1-4|TRBV9|NA
TGTGCCAGCAGCGCCACCGGGGTGCGGGAAAAACTGTTTTTT
CASSATGVREKLFF
>NA|TRBJ1-1|TRBV4-3|NA
TGCGCCAGCAGCCAAGATCCCAGGGCGTGGACTGAAGCTTTCTTT
CASSQDPRAWTEAFF
>NA|TRBJ1-1|TRBV18|NA
TGTGCCAGCTCACTTGGTACTCTCACTGAAGCTTTCTTT
CASSLGTLTEAFF
>NA|TRBJ1-4|TRBV6-1|NA
TGTGCCAGCAGAGCAGGGGACCTAGAAAAACTGTTTTTT
CASRAGDLEKLFF
>NA|TRBJ2-4|TRBV19|NA
TGTGCCAGTAGTATAGGAGGGGCCAAAAACATTCAGTACTTC
CASSIGGAKNIQYF
>NA|TRBJ2-7|TRBV28|NA
TGTGCCAGCAGTCCTCGGGGTTCTTCCGAGCAGTACTTC
CASSPRGSSEQYF
>NA|TRBJ1-5|TRBV6-4|NA
TGTGCCAGCATCGGGTCCCAGCATTTT
CASIGSQHF
>NA|TRBJ1-4|TRBV10-3|NA
TGTGCCACCGGACAGTTCGGGAGTGAAAAACTGTTTTTT
CATGQFGSEKLFF
>once|TRBJ1-3|TRBV5-6|NA
TGTGCCAGCAGCTTGTACTCTGGAAACACCATATATTTT
CASSLYSGNTIYF
>NA|TRBJ2-3|TRBV5-6|TRBD2
TGTGCCAGCAGCTTACCTAGCGGGAGTAGAGATACGCAGTATTTT
CASSLPSGSRDTQYF
>NA|TRBJ2-7|TRBV5-8|NA
TGTGCCAGCAGCTACCGTACCTACGAGCAGTACTTC
CASSYRTYEQYF
>NA|TRBJ1-2|TRBV2|TRBD1
TGTGCCACTAGATTCGGGACAGTGGGAGGCTACACCTTC
CATRFGTVGGYTF
>NA|TRBJ2-7|TRBV6-6|NA
TGTGCCAGCAGTTTACGGAGGGAGCAGTACTTC
CASSLRREQYF
>NA|TRBJ1-5|TRBV28|TRBD1
TGTGCCAGCATCACAGGGGGCCCCAATCAGCCCCAGCATTTT
CASITGGPNQPQHF
>once|TRBJ1-1|TRBV5-1|NA
TGCGCCAGCAGCTTGGGACAGACCCAGAACACTGAAGCTTTCTTT
CASSLGQTQNTEAFF
>NA|TRBJ2-7|TRBV4-1|NA
TGCGCCAGCAGCCAAGTGCCCAGCTCCTACGAGCAGTACTTC
CASSQVPSSYEQYF